This T cell receptor beta chain was retrieved from a study of T cells after yellow fever vaccination. The study, taken as a whole, reports: Subsequent booster samples again held most clones from primary vaccination (around 96% CD4, 85% to 90% CD8). Peak timing came faster in the weaker secondary response, day 5 versus 15.

V was cut by 10 bases and J by 8 bases, with 20 bases left in between. The CDR3 runs to 14 residues. Germline values: CDR1 ENHRY, CDR2 SYGVKD. The table lists this clonotype with many counts. The antigen is unknown. 5'RACE template switching generated TCR cDNA, adding a universal primer site and UMIs. TCRdb independently ran MiXCR on the 5' RACE reads; one entry per CDR3 protein. The data hold about 310,000 distinct CDR3 sequences, with roughly 4% observed a single time. V gene TRBV10-3 combines with J gene TRBJ2-2, with D tentatively TRBD2 (6 bases). Specimen: PBMCs, collected on the day of the yellow fever booster vaccination. This TCR derives from a man aged 18 to 29 who received the YFV17D yellow fever vaccine. The chain's CDR3 is CATGEAGLAGELFF. The CDR3 DNA sequence: TGTGCCACCGGGGAGGCAGGGCTTGCAGGGGAGCTGTTTTTT.